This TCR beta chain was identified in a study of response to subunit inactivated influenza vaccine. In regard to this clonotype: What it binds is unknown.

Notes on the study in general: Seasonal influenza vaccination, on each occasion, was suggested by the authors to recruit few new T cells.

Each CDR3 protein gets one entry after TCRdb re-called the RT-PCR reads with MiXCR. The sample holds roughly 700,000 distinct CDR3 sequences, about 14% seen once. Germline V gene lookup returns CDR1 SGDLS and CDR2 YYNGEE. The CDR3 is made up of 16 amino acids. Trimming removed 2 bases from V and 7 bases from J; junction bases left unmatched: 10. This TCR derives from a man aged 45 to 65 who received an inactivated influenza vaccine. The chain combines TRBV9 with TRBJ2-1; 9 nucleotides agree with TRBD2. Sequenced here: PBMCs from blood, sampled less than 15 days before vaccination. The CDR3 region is CASSVAPVSGRNEQFF. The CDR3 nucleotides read TGTGCCAGCAGCGTTGCCCCCGTTAGCGGGAGAAATGAGCAGTTCTTC.